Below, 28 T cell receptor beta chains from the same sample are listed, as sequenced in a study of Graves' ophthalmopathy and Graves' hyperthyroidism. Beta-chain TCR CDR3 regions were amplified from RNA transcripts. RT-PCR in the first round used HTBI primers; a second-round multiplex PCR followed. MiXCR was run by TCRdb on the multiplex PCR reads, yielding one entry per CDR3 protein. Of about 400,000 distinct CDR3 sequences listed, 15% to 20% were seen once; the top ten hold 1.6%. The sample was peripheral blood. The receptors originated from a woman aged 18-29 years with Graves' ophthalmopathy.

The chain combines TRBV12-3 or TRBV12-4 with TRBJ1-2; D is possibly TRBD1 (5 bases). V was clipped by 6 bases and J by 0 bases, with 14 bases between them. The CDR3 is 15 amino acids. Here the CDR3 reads CASSRGGSANYGYTF. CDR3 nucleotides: TGTGCCAGCAGCCGGGGGGGTTCAGCTAACTATGGCTACACCTTC.

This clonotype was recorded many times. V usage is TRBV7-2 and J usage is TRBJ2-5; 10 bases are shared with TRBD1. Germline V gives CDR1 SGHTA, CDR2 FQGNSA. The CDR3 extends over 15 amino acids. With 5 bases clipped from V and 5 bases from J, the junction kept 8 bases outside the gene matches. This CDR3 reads CASSRDRGRGETQYF. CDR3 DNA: TGTGCCAGCAGCCGGGACAGGGGCAGGGGGGAGACCCAGTACTTC.

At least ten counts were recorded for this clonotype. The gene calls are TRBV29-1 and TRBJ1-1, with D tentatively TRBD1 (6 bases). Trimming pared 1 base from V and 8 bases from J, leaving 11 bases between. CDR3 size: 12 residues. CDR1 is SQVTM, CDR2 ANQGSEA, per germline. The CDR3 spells CSVEGGGPEAFF. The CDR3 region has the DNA TGCAGCGTTGAAGGCGGGGGGCCCGAAGCTTTCTTT.

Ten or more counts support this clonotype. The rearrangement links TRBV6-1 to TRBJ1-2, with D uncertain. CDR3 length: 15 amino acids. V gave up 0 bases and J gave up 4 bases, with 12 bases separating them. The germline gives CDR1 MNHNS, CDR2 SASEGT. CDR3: CASSEAARSSYGYTF. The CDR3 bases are TGTGCCAGCAGTGAAGCGGCCAGGAGTTCCTATGGCTACACCTTC.

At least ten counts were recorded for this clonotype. CDR3 residues: CASSLGGINSYEQYF. For the CDR3, the DNA is TGTGCCAGCAGTTTGGGGGGAATTAACTCCTACGAGCAGTACTTC. The genes are TRBV28 and TRBJ2-7, with a possible D match to TRBD2 (6 bases). Trimming stripped 3 bases from V and 0 bases from J, with 12 bases between. The CDR3 is 15 residues long. Germline V gene sequence: CDR1 MDHEN, CDR2 SYDVKM.

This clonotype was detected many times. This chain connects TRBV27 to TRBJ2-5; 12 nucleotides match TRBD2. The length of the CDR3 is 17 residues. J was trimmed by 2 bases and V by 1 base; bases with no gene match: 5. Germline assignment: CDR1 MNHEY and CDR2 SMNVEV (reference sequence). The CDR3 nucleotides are TGTGCCAGCAGTTTATACCCCCTAGCGGGGGGGCAAGAGACCCAGTACTTC. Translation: CASSLYPLAGGQETQYF.

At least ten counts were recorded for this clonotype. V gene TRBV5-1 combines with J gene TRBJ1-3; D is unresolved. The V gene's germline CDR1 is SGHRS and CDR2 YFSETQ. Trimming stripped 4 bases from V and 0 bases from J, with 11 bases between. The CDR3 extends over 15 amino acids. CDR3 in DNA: TGCGCCAGCAGCCCATCCATCAGCTCTGGAAACACCATATATTTT. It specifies CASSPSISSGNTIYF.

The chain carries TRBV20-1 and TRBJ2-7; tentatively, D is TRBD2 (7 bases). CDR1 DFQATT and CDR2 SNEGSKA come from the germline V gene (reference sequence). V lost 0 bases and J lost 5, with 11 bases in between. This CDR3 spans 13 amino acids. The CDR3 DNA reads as TGCAGTGCTAGAGATGGGAGGGGGGACGAGCAGTACTTC. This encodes CSARDGRGDEQYF.

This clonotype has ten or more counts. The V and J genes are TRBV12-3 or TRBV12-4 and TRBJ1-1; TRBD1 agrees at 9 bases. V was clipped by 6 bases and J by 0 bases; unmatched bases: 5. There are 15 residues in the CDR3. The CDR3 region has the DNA TGTGCCAGCAGGGGACAGGGCGGCATGAACACTGAAGCTTTCTTT. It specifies CASRGQGGMNTEAFF.

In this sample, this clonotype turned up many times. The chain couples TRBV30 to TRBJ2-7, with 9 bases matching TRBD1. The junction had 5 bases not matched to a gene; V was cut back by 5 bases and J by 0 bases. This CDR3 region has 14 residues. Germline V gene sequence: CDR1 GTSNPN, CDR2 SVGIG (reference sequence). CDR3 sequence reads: CAWGDRAVSYEQYF. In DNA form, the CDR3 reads TGTGCCTGGGGGGACAGGGCAGTCTCCTACGAGCAGTACTTC.

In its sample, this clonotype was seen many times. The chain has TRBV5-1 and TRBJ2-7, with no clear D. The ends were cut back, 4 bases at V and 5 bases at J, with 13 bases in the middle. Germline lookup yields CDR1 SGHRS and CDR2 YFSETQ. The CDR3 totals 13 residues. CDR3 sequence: CASSRVGSNEQYF. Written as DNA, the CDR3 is TGCGCCAGCAGCCGGGTCGGGTCCAACGAGCAGTACTTC.

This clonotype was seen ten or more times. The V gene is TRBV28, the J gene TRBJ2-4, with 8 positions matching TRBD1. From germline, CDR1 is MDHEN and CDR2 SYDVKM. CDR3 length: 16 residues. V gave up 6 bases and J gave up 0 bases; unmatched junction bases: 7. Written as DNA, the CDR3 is TGTGCCAGCAGCCTCTCGACAGGGGTAGCCAAAAACATTCAGTACTTC. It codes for CASSLSTGVAKNIQYF.

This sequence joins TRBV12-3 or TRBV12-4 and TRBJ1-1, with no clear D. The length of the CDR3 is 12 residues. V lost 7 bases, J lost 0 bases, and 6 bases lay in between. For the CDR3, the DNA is TGTGCCAGCACCTCTATGAACACTGAAGCTTTCTTT. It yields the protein CASTSMNTEAFF.

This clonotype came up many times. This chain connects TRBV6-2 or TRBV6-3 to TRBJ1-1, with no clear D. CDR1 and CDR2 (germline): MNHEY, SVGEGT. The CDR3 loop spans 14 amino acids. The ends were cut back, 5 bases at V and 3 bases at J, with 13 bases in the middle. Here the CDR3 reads CASSPLREDTEAFF. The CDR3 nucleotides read TGTGCCAGCAGTCCCCTCCGCGAGGACACTGAAGCTTTCTTT.

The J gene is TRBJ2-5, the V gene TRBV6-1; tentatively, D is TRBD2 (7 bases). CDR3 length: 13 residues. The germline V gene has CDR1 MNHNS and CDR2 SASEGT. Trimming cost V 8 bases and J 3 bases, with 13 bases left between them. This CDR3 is CASRGREKETQYF. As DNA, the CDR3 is TGTGCCAGCCGGGGGCGGGAGAAAGAGACCCAGTACTTC.

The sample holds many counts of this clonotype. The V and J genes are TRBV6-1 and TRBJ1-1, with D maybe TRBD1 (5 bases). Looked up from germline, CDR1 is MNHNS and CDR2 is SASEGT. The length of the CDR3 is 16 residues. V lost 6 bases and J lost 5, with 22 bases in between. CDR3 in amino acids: CASRIGAGSSRTEAFF. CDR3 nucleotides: TGTGCCAGCAGGATAGGGGCCGGCAGCAGCAGGACTGAAGCTTTCTTT.

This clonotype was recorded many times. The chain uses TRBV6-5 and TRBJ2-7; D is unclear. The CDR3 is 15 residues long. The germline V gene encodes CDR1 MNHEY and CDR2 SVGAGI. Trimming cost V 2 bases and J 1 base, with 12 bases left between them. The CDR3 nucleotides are TGTGCCAGCAGTTACCGAGACTGGCCTTCCTACGAGCAGTACTTC. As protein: CASSYRDWPSYEQYF.

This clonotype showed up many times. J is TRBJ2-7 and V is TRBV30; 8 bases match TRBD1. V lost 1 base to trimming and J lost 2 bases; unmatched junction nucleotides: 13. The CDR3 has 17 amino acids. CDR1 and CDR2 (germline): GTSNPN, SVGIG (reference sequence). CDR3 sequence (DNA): TGTGCCTGGAGTGGAGTAGGATACGGACAGGGTACCTACGAGCAGTACTTC. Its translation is CAWSGVGYGQGTYEQYF.

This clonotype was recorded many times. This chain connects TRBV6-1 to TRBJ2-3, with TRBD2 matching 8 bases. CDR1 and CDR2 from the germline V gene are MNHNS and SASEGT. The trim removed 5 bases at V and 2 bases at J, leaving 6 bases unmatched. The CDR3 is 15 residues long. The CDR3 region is CASSQSGGATDTQYF. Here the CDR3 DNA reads TGTGCCAGCAGTCAAAGCGGGGGAGCCACAGATACGCAGTATTTT.

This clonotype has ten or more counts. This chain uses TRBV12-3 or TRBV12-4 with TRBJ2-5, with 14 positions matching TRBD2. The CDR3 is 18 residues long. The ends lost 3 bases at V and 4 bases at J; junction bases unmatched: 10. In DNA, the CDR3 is TGTGCCAGCAGTTTGGCCGGGACTAGCGGGAGCTGGAGAGAGACCCAGTACTTC. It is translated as CASSLAGTSGSWRETQYF.

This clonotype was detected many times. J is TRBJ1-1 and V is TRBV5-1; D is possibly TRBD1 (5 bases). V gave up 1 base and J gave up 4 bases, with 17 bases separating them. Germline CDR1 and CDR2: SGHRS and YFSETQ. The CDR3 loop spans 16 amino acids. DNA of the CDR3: TGCGCCAGCAGCTTGTTAGGGGCAGCGGTTGGCACTGAAGCTTTCTTT. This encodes CASSLLGAAVGTEAFF. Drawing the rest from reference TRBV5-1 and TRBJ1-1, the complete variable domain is KAGVTQTPRYLIKTRGQQVTLSCSPISGHRSVSWYQQTPGQGLQFLFEYFSETQRNKGNFPGRFSGRQFSNSRSEMNVSTLELGDSALYLCASSLLGAAVGTEAFFGQGTRLTVV.

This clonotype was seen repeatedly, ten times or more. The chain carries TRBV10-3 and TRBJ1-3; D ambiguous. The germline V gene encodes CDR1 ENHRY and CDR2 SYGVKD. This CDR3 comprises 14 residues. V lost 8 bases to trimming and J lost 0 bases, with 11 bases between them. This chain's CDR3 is CAIGRRNSGNTIYF. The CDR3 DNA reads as TGTGCCATCGGACGGAGGAACTCTGGAAACACCATATATTTT.

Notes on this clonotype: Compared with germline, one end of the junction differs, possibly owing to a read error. CDR3 nucleotide sequence: TGTGCCAGCAGATCCCGGCGGGCAGCCTCCTTC. Amino acid sequence: CASRSRRAASF. The genes are TRBV12-3 or TRBV12-4 and TRBJ1-2, with no clear D. The CDR3 sequence is 11 residues long.

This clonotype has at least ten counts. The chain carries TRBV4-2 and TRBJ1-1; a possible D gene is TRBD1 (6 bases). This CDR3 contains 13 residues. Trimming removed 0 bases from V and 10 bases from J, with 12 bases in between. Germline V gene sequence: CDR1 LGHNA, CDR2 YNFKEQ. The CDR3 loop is CASSQERGGGAFF. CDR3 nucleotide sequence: TGTGCCAGCAGCCAAGAGAGAGGGGGGGGAGCTTTCTTT.

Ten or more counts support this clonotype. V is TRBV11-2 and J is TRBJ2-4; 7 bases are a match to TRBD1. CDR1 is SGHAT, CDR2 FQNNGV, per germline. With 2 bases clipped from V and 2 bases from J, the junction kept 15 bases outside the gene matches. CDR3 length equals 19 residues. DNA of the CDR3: TGTGCCAGCAGCTTAAATCCTCCAGGGGGTCTTGTGTCCAAAAACATTCAGTACTTC. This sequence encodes CASSLNPPGGLVSKNIQYF. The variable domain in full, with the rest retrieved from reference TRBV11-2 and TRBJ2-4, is EAGVAQSPRYKIIEKRQSVAFWCNPISGHATLYWYQQILGQGPKLLIQFQNNGVVDDSQLPKDRFSAERLKGVDSTLKIQPAKLEDSAVYLCASSLNPPGGLVSKNIQYFGAGTRLSVL.

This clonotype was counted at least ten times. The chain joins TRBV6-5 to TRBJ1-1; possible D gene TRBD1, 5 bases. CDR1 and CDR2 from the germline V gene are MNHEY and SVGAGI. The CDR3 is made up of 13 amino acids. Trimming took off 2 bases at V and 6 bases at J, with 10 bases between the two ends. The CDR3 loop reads CASSYGGFSEAFF. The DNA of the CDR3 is TGTGCCAGCAGTTACGGGGGTTTCTCTGAAGCTTTCTTT.

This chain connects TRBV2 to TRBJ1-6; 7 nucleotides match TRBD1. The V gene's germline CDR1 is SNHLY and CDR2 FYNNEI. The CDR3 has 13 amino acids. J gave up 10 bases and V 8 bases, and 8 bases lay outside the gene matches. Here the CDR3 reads CASRDSIFSPLHF. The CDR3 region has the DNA TGTGCCAGCCGGGACAGTATATTCTCACCCCTCCACTTT.

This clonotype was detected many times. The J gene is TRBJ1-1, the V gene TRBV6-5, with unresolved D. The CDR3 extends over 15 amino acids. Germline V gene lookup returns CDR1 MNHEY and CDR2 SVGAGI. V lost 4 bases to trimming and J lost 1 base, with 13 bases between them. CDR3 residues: CASSSSPYRNTEAFF. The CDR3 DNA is TGTGCCAGCAGTTCAAGTCCATACAGGAACACTGAAGCTTTCTTT.